The entry below gives a single TCR beta chain sequence along with its context. The antigen remains unidentified. This specimen comes from a study of post-analysis software for immune sequencing data. Study summary: Some patients lacked subtype; others had relapsing-remitting, secondary progressive or progressive-relapsing disease.

CDR3 length equals 13 residues. J was trimmed by 2 bases and V by 6 bases; bases with no gene match: 5. The germline V gene has CDR1 SQVTM and CDR2 ANQGSEA. Study observations and caveats: When the samples were clustered directly with F measure, those that had been prepared in the same batch showed strong co-clustering. Multiple sclerosis patients had significantly lower normalized Chao1 diversity than controls. Elevated frequency relative to controls characterized several TRBV segments in patients, TRBV5-6, TRBV5-1 and TRBV20-1 among them.

Unique molecular identifiers featured in each of the TCR beta cDNA libraries. Some 500,000 cDNA molecules were obtained per 1 to 10 million input T cells. Using its own MiXCR run on the PCR reads, TCRdb lists one record per CDR3 protein. The table shows about 430,000 distinct CDR3 sequences, with over 30% occurring only once. Material: blood. V gene TRBV29-1 combines with J gene TRBJ2-3; 7 bases line up with TRBD1. This receptor was obtained from a girl aged 2-15 years with multiple sclerosis. CDR3 DNA sequence: TGCAGCGTAACCGGGACAGTCACAGATACGCAGTATTTT. Translating it yields CSVTGTVTDTQYF.